The T cell receptor (beta chain) described here comes from a study of control samples from healthy donors and cancer patients. V lost 1 base to trimming and J lost 8 bases, with 13 bases between them. This CDR3 is 15 amino acids long. The germline CDR1 and CDR2 sequences are KGHDR and SFDVKD. TCRdb keeps only in-frame clones here, not all; method: immunoSEQ multiplex PCR. This sample has about 140,000 clones; roughly 94% occur once, and the top ten carry roughly 13%. Sample: blood. This chain links TRBV24-1 with TRBJ1-4; TRBD1 is a possible D gene (6 bases). The receptor was isolated from a man between 35 and 55 years old in good health. In DNA, the CDR3 is TGTGCCACCAGTGATTTCGTACAGGGTTACGAAAAACTGTTTTTT. This sequence encodes CATSDFVQGYEKLFF.